This TCR beta chain is drawn from a study of tumor-infiltrating lymphocytes in primary liver carcinoma. Turning to the study itself: Maximum tumor diameters ranged from roughly 4.2 to 11 cm, stage T1-T3 N0M0.

Findings of the study overall: A significantly higher top-250-clone fraction was found in tumors than in blood (p = 0.039). Researchers did not compare CD4+ and CD8+ repertoires, as samples were bulk unsorted.

This clonotype was observed a few times. The antigen is undetermined. The source of the blood RNA was unsorted whole blood, and germline DNA was extracted as well. Infection with HBV was chronic in patients; they were treatment-naive. Deletions cut 8 bases from V and 0 bases from J, with 15 bases between. CDR3 length: 15 amino acids. The template, approximately 500 ng total RNA, yielded TCR beta cDNA made with a constant-region primer. Three nested multiplex PCR rounds, a slightly modified ARM-PCR method, built the TCR beta libraries. PCR rounds one and two used TRBV1-TRBV30 forward primers with a C-beta reverse primer for around 11 cycles each. Each CDR3 protein gets one entry after TCRdb re-called the multiplex PCR reads with MiXCR. The data show over 250,000 distinct CDR3 sequences, with 50% to 60% seen just once and over 15% held by the top ten.

The chain has TRBV12-3 or TRBV12-4 and TRBJ2-3; D is unclear. The sample consisted of peripheral blood. This clonotype was obtained from a woman in her thirties with primary liver carcinoma and hepatitis B virus infection. CDR3 protein: CASAKNLGSTDTQYF. The CDR3 bases are TGTGCCAGCGCGAAAAACCTGGGTAGCACAGATACGCAGTATTTT.